These 25 T cell receptor beta chains share one sample of origin, sequenced in a study of blood T cell repertoires in COVID-19 (dated by TCRdb to 2019 to 2021). The library was prepared using the immunoSEQ multiplex PCR assay. TCRdb obtained this table from immuneACCESS and retained in-frame rearrangements with V and J assigned. These tables miss some clones; where compared with another copy, unresolved V genes account for less than half of the shortfall, and the remainder is unexplained. For this sample there are some 95,000 clones; less than 95% appear just once. The ten largest make up about 2.5% of the sample. The specimen was peripheral blood. These receptors were taken from a human donor with active COVID-19. The donor label of this sample is uncertain.

The chain joins TRBV5-1 to TRBJ1-2, with TRBD1 identical over 7 bases. The CDR3 spans 16 residues. CDR1 and CDR2 from the germline V gene are SGHRS and YFSETQ. Trimming cost V 4 bases and J 1 base; bases outside gene matches: 10. DNA of the CDR3: TGCGCCAGCAGCCCTGTTTCCGGGACAGTTAACTATGGCTACACCTTC. This sequence encodes CASSPVSGTVNYGYTF.

The chain employs TRBV19 and TRBJ2-5, with D tentatively TRBD1 (6 bases). This CDR3 spans 13 amino acids. Deletions cut 5 bases from V and 3 bases from J, with 10 bases between. CDR1 is LNHDA, CDR2 SQIVND, per germline (reference sequence). The CDR3 spells CASSSTGKETQYF. The CDR3 coding sequence is TGTGCCAGTAGTTCGACAGGAAAAGAGACCCAGTACTTC.

V usage is TRBV10-3 and J usage is TRBJ2-7; D uncertain. The CDR3 contains 12 residues. The V end was cut by 3 bases, the J end by 8 bases, with 11 bases between. CDR1 and CDR2 (germline): ENHRY, SYGVKD. The CDR3 spells CAISDLLPKQYF. DNA of the CDR3: TGTGCCATCAGTGACCTCCTCCCTAAGCAGTACTTC.

The V call is TRBV6-5, the J call TRBJ1-1; 9 bases are shared with TRBD1. Losses at the gene ends were 4 bases for V and 1 base for J; bases not matched to a gene: 7. The germline V gene has CDR1 MNHEY and CDR2 SVGAGI. This CDR3 has 16 residues. The chain's CDR3 is CASSSNRGLGNTEAFF. CDR3 nucleotides: TGTGCCAGCAGTTCTAACAGGGGGCTGGGGAACACTGAAGCTTTCTTT.

CDR3 protein: CASSVEGTSGGAGGTQYF. The CDR3 DNA sequence: TGTGCCAGCAGCGTAGAAGGGACTAGCGGGGGGGCAGGTGGGACCCAGTACTTC. This rearrangement joins TRBV9 to TRBJ2-5, with 16 positions matching TRBD2. Trimming at V came to 0 bases and at J to 7 bases, leaving 9 bases not matched to a gene. There are 18 residues in the CDR3. Germline CDR1 SGDLS, CDR2 YYNGEE.

This clone has a single count. The chain combines TRBV5-6 with TRBJ2-3; 9 nucleotides line up with TRBD2. The J segment lost 5 bases and the V segment lost 1 base, leaving 5 bases of the junction unmatched. The CDR3 has 15 amino acids. Germline loops: CDR1 SGHDT, CDR2 YYEEEE. The CDR3 region has the DNA TGTGCCAGCAGCTTGATGACTAGCGGAGAAGATACGCAGTATTTT. It yields the protein CASSLMTSGEDTQYF.

V and J are TRBV6-5 and TRBJ2-4; TRBD1 might be the D (6 bases). Trimming stripped 8 bases from V and 1 base from J, with 9 bases between. Germline V gene sequence: CDR1 MNHEY, CDR2 SVGAGI. CDR3 size: 13 residues. The CDR3 region has the DNA TGTGCCAGCGGACAGACGGCCAAAAACATTCAGTACTTC. Residues: CASGQTAKNIQYF.

The chain joins TRBV24-1 to TRBJ1-2, with 9 positions matching TRBD1. Per germline, CDR1 KGHDR and CDR2 SFDVKD. V lost 4 bases and J lost 0; bases outside the gene matches: 8. CDR3 length: 17 amino acids. CDR3 protein: CATSDEQGAEANYGYTF. CDR3 bases: TGTGCCACCAGTGACGAACAGGGGGCAGAGGCTAACTATGGCTACACCTTC.

V gene TRBV5-4 combines with J gene TRBJ2-3; D is unresolved. From germline, CDR1 is SGHNT and CDR2 YYREEE (reference sequence). V dropped 3 bases and J dropped 0 bases, with 11 bases sitting between them. The CDR3 loop spans 15 amino acids. In nucleotides, the CDR3 is TGTGCCAGCAGCTCGCGGAGCCGGAGCACAGATACGCAGTATTTT. Amino acid sequence: CASSSRSRSTDTQYF.

This CDR3 is CASSLAGGPTDTQYF. The CDR3 region has the DNA TGTGCCAGCAGCTTAGCGGGGGGGCCCACAGATACGCAGTATTTT. The V and J genes are TRBV7-9 and TRBJ2-3; a possible D gene is TRBD2 (7 bases). The CDR3 has 15 amino acids. Germline values: CDR1 SEHNR, CDR2 FQNEAQ (reference sequence). V lost 0 bases to trimming and J lost 2 bases, with 9 bases between them.

This sequence joins TRBV18 and TRBJ1-4; a possible D gene is TRBD1 (5 bases). V was shortened by 3 bases and J by 6 bases, with 17 bases between the two germline ends. The CDR3 runs to 16 residues. CDR1 is KGHSH and CDR2 is LQKENI in the germline V gene. The CDR3 DNA follows: TGTGCCAGCTCACCTTCCATGCAGGGAGGAGATGAAAAACTGTTTTTT. It translates to CASSPSMQGGDEKLFF.

This chain links TRBV18 with TRBJ1-2; D call uncertain. Germline-derived CDR1 and CDR2 are KGHSH and LQKENI. Trimming took 9 bases from V and 0 from J, leaving 11 bases between them. The CDR3 spans 13 residues. The CDR3 DNA sequence: TGTGCCAGTAGCTTATTAGCTAACTATGGCTACACCTTC. It yields the protein CASSLLANYGYTF.

The chain is built from TRBV4-3 and TRBJ2-1; TRBD2 aligns across 12 bases. The CDR3 extends over 15 amino acids. CDR1 and CDR2 from the germline V gene are LGHNA and YSLEER. V trimming: 5 bases; J trimming: 4 bases; junction bases outside the gene matches: 3. DNA for the CDR3: TGCGCCAGCAGCACGGGGACTAGCGGGTACAATGAGCAGTTCTTC. This translates into CASSTGTSGYNEQFF.

This chain uses TRBV11-3 with TRBJ2-1; 7 bases map to TRBD2. Germline-derived CDR1 and CDR2 are SGHNT and YENEEA. J gave up 7 bases and V 0 bases, and 6 bases lay outside the gene matches. This CDR3 has 15 amino acids. The CDR3 is CASSLDQAGPNEQFF. The CDR3 nucleotides read TGTGCCAGCAGCTTAGATCAAGCGGGGCCAAATGAGCAGTTCTTC. Variable domain in full (rest from reference TRBV11-3 and TRBJ2-1): EAGVVQSPRYKIIEKKQPVAFWCNPISGHNTLYWYLQNLGQGPELLIRYENEEAVDDSQLPKDRFSAERLKGVDSTLKIQPAELGDSAVYLCASSLDQAGPNEQFFGPGTRLTVL.

A single count supports this clone. The chain couples TRBV18 to TRBJ1-5; D perhaps matches TRBD1 (6 bases). Trimming took 2 bases from V and 7 from J, leaving 12 bases between them. Germline assignment: CDR1 KGHSH and CDR2 LQKENI. The CDR3 sequence is 14 residues long. CDR3 in DNA: TGTGCCAGCTCACCATCGGGGGGCTGGCAGCCCCAGCATTTT. This codes for CASSPSGGWQPQHF.

DNA for the CDR3: TGTGCCAGCAGCTTAGCTTTTTCGCTCCGGGAGACCCAGTACTTC. Its protein product is CASSLAFSLRETQYF. The chain has TRBV7-9 and TRBJ2-5; D not resolved. V dropped 0 bases and J dropped 5 bases, with 13 bases sitting between them. Per germline, CDR1 SEHNR and CDR2 FQNEAQ (reference sequence). The CDR3 has 15 amino acids.

This rearrangement joins TRBV2 to TRBJ2-4; 8 bases fit TRBD1. The CDR3 covers 13 residues. Germline V gene data show CDR1 as SNHLY and CDR2 as FYNNEI. Trimming at V came to 8 bases and at J to 4 bases, leaving 4 bases not matched to a gene. The CDR3 sequence is CASVDRGKNIQYF. The CDR3 DNA follows: TGTGCCAGCGTAGACAGGGGAAAAAACATTCAGTACTTC.

The chain's CDR3 is CASSTRLAGVRDTQYF. The DNA for the CDR3 is TGTGCCAGCAGCACAAGACTAGCGGGTGTGAGGGATACGCAGTATTTT. This chain connects TRBV9 to TRBJ2-3, with 10 nucleotides matching TRBD2. Germline loops: CDR1 SGDLS, CDR2 YYNGEE. J gave up 6 bases and V 4 bases, and 11 bases lay outside the gene matches. There are 16 residues in the CDR3.

CDR3 DNA: TGTGCCAGCAGCTTCGGGTTTGGTACGAACACTGAAGCTTTCTTT. Protein product: CASSFGFGTNTEAFF. The V gene is TRBV7-8, the J gene TRBJ1-1; the D is unclear. V was cut by 3 bases and J by 1 base, with 12 bases left in between. The CDR3 has 15 amino acids. Germline loops: CDR1 SGHVS, CDR2 FQNEAQ.

The V and J genes are TRBV6-4 and TRBJ1-5, with TRBD1 as a possible D gene (6 bases). Germline CDR1 is MRHNA and CDR2 is SNTAGT. The CDR3 consists of 13 residues. V shed 9 bases and J shed 2 bases, with 11 bases lying between them. In DNA form, the CDR3 reads TGTGCCAGACAGGGAATGGGCAATCAGCCCCAGCATTTT. Residues: CARQGMGNQPQHF.

The chain recombines TRBV5-1 with TRBJ1-4, with unresolved D. V was pared by 0 bases and J by 0 bases, with 9 bases between. This CDR3 comprises 16 residues. The V gene's germline CDR1 is SGHRS and CDR2 YFSETQ. CDR3 loop: CASSLGGSATNEKLFF. The CDR3 DNA is TGCGCCAGCAGCTTGGGAGGGTCGGCAACTAATGAAAAACTGTTTTTT.

The rearrangement joins TRBV14 to TRBJ1-1; 11 nucleotides line up with TRBD1. There are 19 residues in the CDR3. Unmatched junction bases numbered 13, after V lost 1 base and J lost 3 bases. Germline V gene lookup returns CDR1 SGHDN and CDR2 FVKESK. The CDR3 sequence: CASSQVVRLDRGLHTEAFF. For the CDR3, the DNA is TGTGCCAGCAGCCAAGTGGTACGTTTGGACAGGGGGCTTCACACTGAAGCTTTCTTT.

This chain uses TRBV28 with TRBJ2-2; 9 positions match TRBD2. This CDR3 has 17 residues. Germline V gene sequence: CDR1 MDHEN, CDR2 SYDVKM. V was pared by 1 base and J by 3 bases, with 6 bases of the junction left unmatched. The CDR3 coding sequence is TGTGCCAGCAGTTTATCTGGAGCGGGGGGACACACCGGGGAGCTGTTTTTT. Translating it yields CASSLSGAGGHTGELFF.

J is TRBJ1-1 and V is TRBV10-2; 7 bases fit TRBD1. V was pared by 5 bases and J by 1 base, with 1 base of the junction left unmatched. The CDR3 runs 13 residues. Per germline, CDR1 WSHSY and CDR2 SAAADI. The CDR3 region is CASSRTGNTEAFF. The CDR3 DNA reads TGCGCCAGCAGTCGGACAGGGAACACTGAAGCTTTCTTT.

CDR3 protein: CASSSSGNTGELFF. The CDR3 coding sequence is TGCGCCAGCAGCTCTTCAGGGAACACCGGGGAGCTGTTTTTT. This chain links TRBV5-1 with TRBJ2-2, with no clear D. The CDR3 is 14 residues long. Trimming left V 3 bases short and J 1 base short, with 7 bases between. Germline V gene lookup returns CDR1 SGHRS and CDR2 YFSETQ.